The entry below gives a single T cell receptor (beta chain) sequence along with its context. Its specificity is not known. Extracted RNA was reverse transcribed, and the resulting cDNA served as sequencing template. Sequencing was performed with immunoSEQ multiplex PCR; in TCRdb, only in-frame clones are kept and a portion is missing. The sample yields 220,000 or so clones, approximately 52% seen once. The CDR3 runs 14 residues. V was shortened by 3 bases and J by 5 bases, with 10 bases between the two germline ends. Germline lookup yields CDR1 MGHDK and CDR2 SYGVNS. Sampling of alopecia areata patients yielded lesional scalp punch biopsies as well as peripheral blood. This specimen belongs to a study of CD8+ T cells in alopecia areata. Study-level background: Treated patients were given oral tofacitinib, which was dosed at 5 to 10 mg twice daily. Study results and caveats: Lesional scalp, especially alopecia totalis/universalis, showed higher clonality than normal scalp.

The sequencing here drew on CD4+ T cells sorted from blood, taken at week 0. The rearrangement links TRBV25-1 to TRBJ2-2; D could derive from TRBD1 or TRBD2 (5 bases each). The receptor's source is a human donor with alopecia areata. CDR3 DNA sequence: TGTGCCAGCAGTGACCTCAGGGAGACCGGGGAGCTGTTTTTT. Translating gives CASSDLRETGELFF.